This T cell receptor (beta chain) derives from a study of technical replicates of blood from several donors (dated by TCRdb to about 2017). The library was made by the immunoSEQ multiplex PCR assay. Imported from immuneACCESS, the table was reduced by TCRdb to in-frame sequences with V and J called. These copies leave out some clones; in studies compared against another copy, an unresolved V gene accounts for under half, and the cause of the remainder is not known. In this sample the table shows 76,000 or so clones, just over 85% of which occur a single time. About 5% of the sample rests with the top ten. Note on this clone: Which antigen it targets is not known. It has no much larger one-base neighbor in the sample; base qualities were not kept.

The CDR3 sequence holds 19 residues, the cysteine and phenylalanine included. Only the CDR3 portion is preserved as DNA: 57 bases, with reading frame beginning at the first base. Unmatched junction bases come to 17, with V trimmed by 0 bases and J by 7 bases. CDR1 and CDR2, looked up from the germline V gene (reference sequence), are LNHDA and SQIVND. The chain links TRBV19 with TRBJ1-5; 8 central bases correspond to TRBD1. The sequence was obtained from a human donor in good health. Some clones in this sample may be carry-over from other donors' samples. The source material was PBMCs. The nucleotide sequence reads as follows: TGTGCCAGTAGTATAGATCTTGGACAGGGCAGTCTTAGTAGGCAGCCCCAGCATTTT. Translated, it reads CASSIDLGQGSLSRQPQHF.